Given below is one T cell receptor (beta chain) in context. The record originates from a study of blood T cell repertoires in COVID-19. At the level of the study: Sites across the United States, Italy and Spain contributed samples from acute and convalescent COVID-19. T cells, B-cell-depleted T cells, or PBMCs provided the cDNA or gDNA that served as material.

Source study methods: Quantification of nucleated cells was approximated via reference gene primer amplification. The repertoire was sequenced with immunoSEQ multiplex PCR; TCRdb's copy has only in-frame clones and lacks some. The V and J calls and clone size were taken over from that table, and D and trimming were inferred from the DNA. This table holds around 9,500 clones, 80% to 90% found once. This CDR3 spans 15 amino acids. CDR1 and CDR2 from the germline V gene are MDHEN and SYDVKM. J gave up 5 bases and V 6 bases, and 8 bases lay outside the gene matches. This TCR was recovered from a man between 60 and 75 years old with active COVID-19. This chain connects TRBV28 to TRBJ1-5; 9 bases align to TRBD1. The sequenced material came from peripheral blood. This CDR3 is CASSRLGQGYQPQHF. In DNA, the CDR3 is TGTGCCAGCAGCCGTCTTGGACAGGGGTATCAGCCCCAGCATTTT.